This T cell receptor (beta chain) was found in a study of blood T cell repertoires in COVID-19. Study information: T cells, B-cell-depleted T cells, or PBMCs provided the cDNA or gDNA that served as material.

The method was immunoSEQ multiplex PCR; TCRdb's version includes in-frame clones alone and lacks a portion of them. The table includes about 170,000 clones, roughly 88% detected once. The V segment lost 4 bases and the J segment 7 bases; nucleotides outside the gene matches: 6. The germline V gene has CDR1 SGHNT and CDR2 YYREEE (reference sequence). The CDR3 has 13 residues. The clonotype comes from a man aged 60-69 years who had recovered from COVID-19. Material for sequencing was peripheral blood. V and J are TRBV5-4 and TRBJ2-3; 7 nucleotides align to TRBD2. CDR3 sequence reads: CASSLLRENTQYF. CDR3 nucleotides: TGTGCCAGCAGCCTATTGCGGGAGAATACGCAGTATTTT.